The sample holds a few counts of the clone carrying this T cell receptor (beta chain). This sample is drawn from a study of early T cells in non-severe SARS-CoV-2 infection. TCRdb fed the 5' RACE reads into MiXCR, producing one record per CDR3 protein. The sample includes 55,000 to 80,000 distinct CDR3 sequences, 12% seen only once; the top ten take roughly 6%. The sequenced sample consisted of whole blood. The TCR sequence derives from an adult who was a healthcare worker with PCR-confirmed SARS-CoV-2 infection or an uninfected control (not recorded which).

The CDR3 sequence: CASGSTNTGELFF. CDR3 DNA: TGTGCCAGCGGTTCCACGAACACCGGGGAGCTGTTTTTT. The chain carries TRBV3-1 and TRBJ2-2; D uncertain. V dropped 8 bases and J dropped 0 bases, with 7 bases sitting between them. Germline CDR1 LGHDT, CDR2 YNNKEL (reference sequence). The CDR3 runs 13 residues.